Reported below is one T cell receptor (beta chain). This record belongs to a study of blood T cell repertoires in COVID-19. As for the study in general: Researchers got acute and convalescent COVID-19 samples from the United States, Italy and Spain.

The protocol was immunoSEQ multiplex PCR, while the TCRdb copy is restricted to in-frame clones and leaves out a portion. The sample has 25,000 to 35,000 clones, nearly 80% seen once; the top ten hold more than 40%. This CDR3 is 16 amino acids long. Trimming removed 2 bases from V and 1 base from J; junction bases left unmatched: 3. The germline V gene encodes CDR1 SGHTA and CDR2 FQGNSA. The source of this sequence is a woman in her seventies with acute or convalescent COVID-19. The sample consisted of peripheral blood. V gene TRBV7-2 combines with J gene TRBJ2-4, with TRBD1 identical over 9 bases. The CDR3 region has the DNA TGTGCCAGCAGCTTACGGGACAGGGTTGCCAAAAACATTCAGTACTTC. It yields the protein CASSLRDRVAKNIQYF.